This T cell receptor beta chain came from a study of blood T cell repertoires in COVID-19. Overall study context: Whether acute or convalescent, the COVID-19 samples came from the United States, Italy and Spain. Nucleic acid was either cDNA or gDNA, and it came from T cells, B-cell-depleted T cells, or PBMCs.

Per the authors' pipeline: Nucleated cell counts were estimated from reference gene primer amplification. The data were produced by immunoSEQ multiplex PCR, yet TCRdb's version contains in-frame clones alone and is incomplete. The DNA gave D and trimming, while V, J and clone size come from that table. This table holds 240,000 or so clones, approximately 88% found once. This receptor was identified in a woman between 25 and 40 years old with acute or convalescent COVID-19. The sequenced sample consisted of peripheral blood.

Written as DNA, the CDR3 is TGTGCCACCAGTGTAGCGGGAGGCACAGATACGCAGTATTTT. It specifies CATSVAGGTDTQYF. The genes are TRBV24-1 and TRBJ2-3; 9 nucleotides match TRBD2. Germline CDR1 is KGHDR and CDR2 is SFDVKD. The CDR3 has 14 amino acids. V shed 5 bases, J shed 1 base, and the junction held 0 bases outside the gene matches.